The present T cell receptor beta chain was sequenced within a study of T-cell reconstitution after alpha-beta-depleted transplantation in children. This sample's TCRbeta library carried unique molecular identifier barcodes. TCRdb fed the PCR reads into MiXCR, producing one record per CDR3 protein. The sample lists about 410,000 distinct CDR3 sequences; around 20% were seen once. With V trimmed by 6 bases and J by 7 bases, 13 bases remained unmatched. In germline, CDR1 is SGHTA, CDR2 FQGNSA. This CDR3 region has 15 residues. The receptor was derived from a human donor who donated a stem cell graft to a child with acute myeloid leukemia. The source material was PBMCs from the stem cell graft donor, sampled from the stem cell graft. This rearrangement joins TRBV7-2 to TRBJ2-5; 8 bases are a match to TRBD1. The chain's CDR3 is CASSQGSGGLGTQYF. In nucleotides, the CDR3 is TGTGCCAGCAGTCAAGGGTCAGGGGGCCTGGGGACCCAGTACTTC.